The clone carrying this TCR beta chain was seen once. Its antigen is not known. This sample was taken from a study of cytomegalovirus exposure and HLA in healthy donors. From germline, CDR1 is SGHTA and CDR2 FQGNSA. J gave up 8 bases and V 5 bases, and 6 bases lay outside the gene matches. This CDR3 is 14 amino acids long. The PCR contained 60 Vbeta and 13 Jbeta primers. The assay was immunoSEQ multiplex PCR, and TCRdb's table has in-frame clones only and misses some. The table includes about 150,000 clones, around 75% detected once. Broader study findings: In an earlier analysis, most TCR beta V segments were productive about 87% or about 30% of the time. It was likely that a cluster of highly shared sequence variants was a sequencing artifact.

The source is a man younger than 40 in good health and CMV-seropositive. Specimen: PBMCs. This rearrangement joins TRBV7-2 to TRBJ1-4, with 9 positions matching TRBD1. The DNA of the CDR3 is TGTGCCAGCAGCCCGCGGACAGGGGAGGAAAAACTGTTTTTT. Its translation: CASSPRTGEEKLFF.